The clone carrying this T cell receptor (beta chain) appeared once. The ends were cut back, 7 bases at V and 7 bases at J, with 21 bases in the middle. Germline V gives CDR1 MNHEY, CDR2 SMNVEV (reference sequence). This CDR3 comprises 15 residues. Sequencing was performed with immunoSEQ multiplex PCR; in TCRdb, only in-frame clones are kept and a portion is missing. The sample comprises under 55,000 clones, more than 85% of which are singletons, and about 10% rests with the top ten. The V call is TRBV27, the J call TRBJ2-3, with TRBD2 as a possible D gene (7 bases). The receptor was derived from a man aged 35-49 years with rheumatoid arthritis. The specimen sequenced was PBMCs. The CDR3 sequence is CASTGRDTPANTQYF. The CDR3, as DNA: TGTGCCAGCACGGGGAGGGACACCCCTGCGAATACGCAGTATTTT.